This record concerns one T cell receptor beta chain sequence. At one of its ends the junction is not consistent with the germline gene, which may arise from a read error. This sample is drawn from a study of cytotoxic CD8 clonotypes in ibrutinib-treated CLL. Looked up from germline, CDR1 is SGHRS and CDR2 is YFSETQ. There are 13 residues in the CDR3. Measured with immunoSEQ multiplex PCR; TCRdb has only the in-frame clones, and not every one. The sample carries roughly 60,000 clones, approximately 71% recorded once. The receptor was derived from a human donor with chronic lymphocytic leukemia. The source was PBMCs, collected after 12 months of ibrutinib treatment. The J gene is TRBJ2-7, the V gene TRBV5-1; TRBD2 aligns across 15 bases. CDR3 in amino acids: CASSLVRTSGRAF. CDR3 bases: TGCGCCAGCAGCTTGGTCCGGACTAGCGGGAGGGCCTTC. Full variable domain (missing parts from reference TRBV5-1 and TRBJ2-7): KAGVTQTPRYLIKTRGQQVTLSCSPISGHRSVSWYQQTPGQGLQFLFEYFSETQRNKGNFPGRFSGRQFSNSRSEMNVSTLELGDSALYLCASSLVRTSGRAFGPGTRLTVT.